This T cell receptor (beta chain) was documented in a study of CD8 T cells in Susac syndrome. V was cut by 3 bases and J by 6 bases, with 14 bases left in between. Germline V gene sequence: CDR1 DFQATT, CDR2 SNEGSKA (reference sequence). This CDR3 has 13 amino acids. When the RNA was reverse transcribed, random hexamers were used with an input of roughly 0.45 to 1 ug. The TCR beta CDR3 was amplified by immunoSEQ multiplex PCR across 54 Vbeta, 13 Jbeta. TCRdb used MiXCR to reprocess the immunoSEQ multiplex PCR reads, holding one entry per CDR3 protein. The data show approximately 230,000 distinct CDR3 sequences, approximately 92% seen once.

Sequenced sample: CD4+ T cells from PBMCs. J is TRBJ1-2 and V is TRBV20-1; D is unresolved. The receptor was isolated from a human donor with multiple sclerosis. CDR3 amino acids: CSASLAAVDGYTF. In nucleotides, the CDR3 is TGCAGTGCTAGTTTAGCGGCGGTAGATGGCTACACCTTC.